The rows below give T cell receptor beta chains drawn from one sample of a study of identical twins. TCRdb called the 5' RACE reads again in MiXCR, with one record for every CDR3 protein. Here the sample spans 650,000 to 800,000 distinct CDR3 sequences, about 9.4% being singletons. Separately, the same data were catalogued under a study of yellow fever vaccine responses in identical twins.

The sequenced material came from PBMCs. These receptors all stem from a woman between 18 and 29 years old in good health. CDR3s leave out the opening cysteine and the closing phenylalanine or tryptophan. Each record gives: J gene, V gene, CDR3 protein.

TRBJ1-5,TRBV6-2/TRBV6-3,ASTETALYQPQH
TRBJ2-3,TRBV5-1,ASSSWDGDTQY
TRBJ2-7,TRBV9,ASSASAGSSYEQY
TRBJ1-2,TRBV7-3,ASSSGQDGYT
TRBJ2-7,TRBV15,ATSTDIGFYEQY
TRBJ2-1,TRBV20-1,SARSSSGNSYNEQF
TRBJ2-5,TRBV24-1,ATSDYGAKETQY
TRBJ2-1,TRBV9,ASSEWTSRENEQF
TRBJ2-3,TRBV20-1,SARPPGLRSTDTQY
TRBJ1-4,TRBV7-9,ASSSNLRTTNEKLF
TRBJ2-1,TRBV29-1,SALGGANPGDEQF
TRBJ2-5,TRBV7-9,ASSFSDQETQY
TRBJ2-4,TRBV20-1,SAIPTGENIQY
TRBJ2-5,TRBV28,ASSTISTETQY
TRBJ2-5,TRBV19,ASSTGARQY
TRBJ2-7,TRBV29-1,SVETDSYEQY
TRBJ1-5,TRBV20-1,SARPGGQRSNQPQH
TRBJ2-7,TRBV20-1,SARVVAGVDEQY
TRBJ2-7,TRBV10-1,ASSEPKTGDPYEQY
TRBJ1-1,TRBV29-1,SASTGTGGSAF
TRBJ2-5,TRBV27,ATGTPKAETQY
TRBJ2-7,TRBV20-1,SARIGGSQGAYEQY
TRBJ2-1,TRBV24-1,ATRGVAWNEQF
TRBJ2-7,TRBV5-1,ASSPVSGKGTYEQY
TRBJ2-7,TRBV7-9,ASSSDLNYEQY
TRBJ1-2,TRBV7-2,ASSLRGRGVPAYGYT
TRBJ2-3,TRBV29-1,SVPLAGPTDTQY
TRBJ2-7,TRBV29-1,SVLAGERLEQY
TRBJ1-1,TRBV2,ASIGTEAF
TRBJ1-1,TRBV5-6,ASKLQGARTEAF
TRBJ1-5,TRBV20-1,SASLLTGSNQPQH
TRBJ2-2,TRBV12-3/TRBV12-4,ASRELGTGELF
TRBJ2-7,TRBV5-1,ASSSQTSGDYEQY
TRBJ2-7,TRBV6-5,ASRGPPGEQY
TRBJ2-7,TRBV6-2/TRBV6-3,ASSRQGEYEQY